Below are 2 T cell receptor beta chains sequenced from a single sample in a study of T cell responses to AZD1222 COVID-19 vaccine (dated by TCRdb to the early 2020s). The meaning of the sample's time point label: baseline before first vaccination. Library prep was done by the immunoSEQ multiplex PCR assay. TCRdb provides this immuneACCESS table in a form limited to in-frame rearrangements. Some clones are lacking; in checked studies, under half of them reflect an unresolved V gene, and why the rest are absent is not known. The sample yields 200,000 to 300,000 clones; more than 85% were counted once. Jointly, the top ten make up roughly 0.6% of the sample. Sequences were derived from peripheral blood, sampled on day 0 of AZD1222 vaccination. The receptors stem from an adult in good health.

The chain employs TRBV5-1 and TRBJ1-2, with no clear D. Per germline, CDR1 SGHRS and CDR2 YFSETQ. The CDR3 is made up of 13 amino acids. V was trimmed by 3 bases and J by 8 bases, leaving 14 bases between them. The DNA for the CDR3 is TGCGCCAGCAGCTCCTGGGTAGGAGGCGGCTACACCTTC. It codes for CASSSWVGGGYTF.

The chain recombines TRBV6-1 with TRBJ2-7; D perhaps matches TRBD1 (5 bases). From germline, CDR1 is MNHNS and CDR2 SASEGT. The CDR3 runs to 16 residues. Trimming removed 2 bases from V and 2 bases from J, with 16 bases in between. The DNA of the CDR3 is TGTGCCAGCAGTGAATTTTCGACAGCCCGGACCTACGAGCAGTACTTC. Residues: CASSEFSTARTYEQYF.